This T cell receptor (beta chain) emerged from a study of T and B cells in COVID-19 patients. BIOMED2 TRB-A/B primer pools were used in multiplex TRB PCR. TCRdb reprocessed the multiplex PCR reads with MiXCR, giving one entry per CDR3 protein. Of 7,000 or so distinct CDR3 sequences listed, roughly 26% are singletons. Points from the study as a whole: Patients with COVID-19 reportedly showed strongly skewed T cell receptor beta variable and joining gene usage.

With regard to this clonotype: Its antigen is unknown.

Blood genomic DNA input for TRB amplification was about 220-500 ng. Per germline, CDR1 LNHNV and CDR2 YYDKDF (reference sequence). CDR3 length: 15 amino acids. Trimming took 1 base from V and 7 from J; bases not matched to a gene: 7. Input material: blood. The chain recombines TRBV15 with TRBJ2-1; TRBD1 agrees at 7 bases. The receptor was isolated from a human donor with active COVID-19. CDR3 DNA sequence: TGTGCCACCAGCAGAGTGACAGGGCTGGGGAATGAGCAGTTCTTC. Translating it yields CATSRVTGLGNEQFF. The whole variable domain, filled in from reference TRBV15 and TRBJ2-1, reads DAMVIQNPRYQVTQFGKPVTLSCSQTLNHNVMYWYQQKSSQAPKLLFHYYDKDFNNEADTPDNFQSRRPNTSFCFLDIRSPGLGDTAMYLCATSRVTGLGNEQFFGPGTRLTVL.